This TCR beta chain was found in a study of glioma-infiltrating T cells after dendritic cell vaccination. Germline V CDR1 and CDR2: SQVTM, ANQGSEA. CDR3 size: 16 residues. V lost 4 bases, J lost 2 bases, and 6 bases stayed unmatched. Selection required adequate fresh-frozen tumor tissue plus more than two years' survival data. Sequencing was performed with immunoSEQ multiplex PCR; in TCRdb, only in-frame clones are kept and a portion is missing. The data contain about 82,000 clones, approximately 90% of them singletons. This receptor was taken from a human donor with glioblastoma. The V gene is TRBV29-1, the J gene TRBJ2-1, with 12 bases identical to TRBD2. The starting material was blood, obtained before dendritic cell vaccination. This chain's CDR3 is CSVVTSGSYTYNEQFF. For the CDR3, the DNA is TGCAGCGTTGTGACTAGCGGGAGTTATACCTACAATGAGCAGTTCTTC.